Given below is one TCR beta chain in context. V shed 4 bases and J 4 bases; nucleotides not matched to a gene: 6. The CDR3 runs to 16 residues. Germline values: CDR1 SGDLS, CDR2 YYNGEE. The assay was immunoSEQ multiplex PCR, and TCRdb's table has in-frame clones only and misses some. The sample carries hundreds of thousands of clones, approximately 86% recorded once. The data stem from a study of blood T cell repertoires in COVID-19. At the level of the study: From T cells, B-cell-depleted T cells, or PBMCs came the material, which was cDNA or gDNA.

Cohorts were based on clinical histories the participants reported. This rearrangement joins TRBV9 to TRBJ2-7, with 15 bases aligning to TRBD2. The sample consisted of PBMCs or T cells enriched from blood (not recorded which). This TCR was recovered from a woman in her thirties or forties with acute COVID-19. Written as DNA, the CDR3 is TGTGCCAGCAGCACCGGGACTAGCGGGAGGTTGTACGAGCAGTACTTC. Protein product: CASSTGTSGRLYEQYF.